The 16 T cell receptor beta chains below all came from one sample that was sequenced in a study of T-cell reconstitution after alpha-beta-depleted transplantation in children. Molecular barcoding with unique molecular identifiers was used for the TCRbeta library. TCRdb re-called the PCR reads through MiXCR, storing one row per CDR3 protein. This table has 610,000 or so distinct CDR3 sequences, roughly 27% appearing once. Sequences were derived from PBMCs, sampled before TCRalphabeta/CD19-depleted stem cell transplant. The receptor source for this set is a boy under two years old with Wiskott-Aldrich syndrome, due to receive a stem cell transplant.

This clonotype was observed a handful of times. The CDR3 here is CASSPHRAWGQVGVNTEAFF. The CDR3 coding sequence is TGTGCCAGCAGCCCTCATCGAGCATGGGGACAGGTTGGGGTGAACACTGAAGCTTTCTTT. The chain combines TRBV4-2 with TRBJ1-1; the match to TRBD1 covers 8 bases. Trimming took 4 bases from V and 0 from J; bases not matched to a gene: 19. The CDR3 is 20 amino acids. Germline V gene data show CDR1 as LGHNA and CDR2 as YNFKEQ.

The chain carries TRBV7-3 and TRBJ2-1, with 10 bases identical to TRBD2. J gave up 1 base and V 5 bases, and 2 bases lay outside the gene matches. CDR3 length equals 15 residues. Per the germline V gene, CDR1 is SGHTA and CDR2 is FQGTGA. The CDR3 sequence: CASSRGLASYNEQFF. CDR3 bases: TGTGCCAGCAGCAGGGGACTAGCGTCCTACAATGAGCAGTTCTTC.

This clonotype was observed a handful of times. The chain recombines TRBV29-1 with TRBJ1-2, with 7 bases aligning to TRBD1. This CDR3 has 13 amino acids. V lost 1 base, J lost 4 bases, and 3 bases stayed unmatched. Germline CDR1 SQVTM, CDR2 ANQGSEA. CDR3 in DNA: TGCAGCGTTGAAGCAGGGGGAGGCTATGGCTACACCTTC. Protein sequence: CSVEAGGGYGYTF.

This clonotype has only a few counts. This rearrangement joins TRBV27 to TRBJ2-3; perhaps TRBD1 as D (5 bases). V was trimmed by 4 bases and J by 0 bases, leaving 14 bases between them. Germline CDR1 reads MNHEY; CDR2 reads SMNVEV (reference sequence). This CDR3 is 16 amino acids long. The CDR3 DNA follows: TGTGCCAGCAGTTCCTTGACAGCTACTAGCACAGATACGCAGTATTTT. Translating it yields CASSSLTATSTDTQYF.

The chain carries TRBV14 and TRBJ2-7; D remains unclear. CDR3 length equals 11 residues. V dropped 3 bases and J dropped 7 bases, with 7 bases sitting between them. From germline, CDR1 is SGHDN and CDR2 FVKESK. The CDR3 DNA reads TGTGCCAGCAGCCATACCAGGGAGCAGTACTTC. This sequence encodes CASSHTREQYF.

Only a few counts were recorded for this clonotype. The genes are TRBV7-9 and TRBJ2-3, with D tentatively TRBD1 (6 bases). This CDR3 spans 16 amino acids. CDR1 is SEHNR and CDR2 is FQNEAQ in the germline V gene (reference sequence). The V gene lost 5 bases and the J gene lost 7 bases, with 22 bases spanning the gap. CDR3 amino acids: CASSHDQGRTRNTQYF. The CDR3 nucleotides read TGTGCCAGCAGCCACGACCAGGGGCGAACCCGGAATACGCAGTATTTT.

The chain joins TRBV13 to TRBJ1-4, with D unresolved. CDR1 is PRHDT, CDR2 FYEKMQ, per germline (reference sequence). Trimming shortened V by 4 bases and J by 9 bases, and 12 bases separated the two germline ends. The CDR3 consists of 13 residues. CDR3 region: CASSSGERKKLFF. CDR3 DNA sequence: TGTGCCAGCAGCTCTGGCGAGCGGAAAAAACTGTTTTTT.

This chain connects TRBV20-1 to TRBJ2-5, with 7 bases aligning to TRBD1. The CDR3 covers 14 residues. Germline values: CDR1 DFQATT, CDR2 SNEGSKA (reference sequence). V trimming: 6 bases; J trimming: 4 bases; junction bases outside the gene matches: 11. The CDR3 region has the DNA TGCAGTGCCATACCGGGACAGAGCCCAGAGACCCAGTACTTC. Translated, it gives CSAIPGQSPETQYF.

V and J are TRBV5-1 and TRBJ2-7, with 14 bases that match TRBD2. Germline trimming cut 4 bases from V and 2 bases from J; bases unmatched to any gene: 5. CDR3 length equals 16 residues. Germline V gene lookup returns CDR1 SGHRS and CDR2 YFSETQ. CDR3 amino acids: CASSAGLAGGPYEQYF. The CDR3 region has the DNA TGCGCCAGCAGCGCAGGACTAGCGGGAGGCCCCTACGAGCAGTACTTC.

This clonotype has a handful of counts. The chain combines TRBV7-6 with TRBJ2-1; 16 bases align to TRBD2. Germline loops: CDR1 SGHVS, CDR2 FNYEAQ. This CDR3 comprises 18 residues. V dropped 5 bases and J dropped 6; count of bases not matched to a gene: 10. CDR3 DNA sequence: TGTGCCAGCAGCCCGGGACTAGCGGGAGGGCCAGCATCCAATGAGCAGTTCTTC. Its protein product is CASSPGLAGGPASNEQFF.

The chain employs TRBV20-1 and TRBJ2-1, with D possibly being TRBD2 (6 bases). This CDR3 contains 14 residues. Trimming took 3 bases from V and 4 from J, leaving 13 bases between them. Germline-derived CDR1 and CDR2 are DFQATT and SNEGSKA (reference sequence). CDR3 protein: CSASKDAGYNEQFF. The CDR3, as DNA: TGCAGTGCTAGTAAGGACGCGGGGTACAATGAGCAGTTCTTC.

The gene calls are TRBV5-1 and TRBJ2-1; D could derive from TRBD1 or TRBD2 (5 bases each). Per germline, CDR1 SGHRS and CDR2 YFSETQ. This CDR3 has 15 amino acids. V lost 0 bases and J 5 bases, leaving 12 bases between the germline ends. This chain's CDR3 is CASSLVGVRHNEQFF. CDR3 DNA sequence: TGCGCCAGCAGCTTGGTGGGGGTTCGTCACAATGAGCAGTTCTTC.

This clonotype was counted a few times. The chain carries TRBV7-9 and TRBJ2-7; D perhaps matches TRBD1 (6 bases). V was trimmed by 6 bases and J by 0 bases, leaving 18 bases between them. The CDR3 is 16 amino acids. Germline CDR1 SEHNR, CDR2 FQNEAQ (reference sequence). This CDR3 is CASSHGPRQDSYEQYF. CDR3 coding DNA: TGTGCCAGCAGTCACGGTCCTCGACAGGACTCCTACGAGCAGTACTTC.

This clonotype has more than one count but fewer than ten. The chain joins TRBV24-1 to TRBJ2-1; D remains unclear. Deletions cut 7 bases from V and 3 bases from J, with 9 bases between. The CDR3 is made up of 13 amino acids. CDR1 KGHDR and CDR2 SFDVKD come from the germline V gene. CDR3 in DNA: TGTGCCACCAGCTACCGAGGCTACAATGAGCAGTTCTTC. This encodes CATSYRGYNEQFF.

In nucleotides, the CDR3 is TGTGCCAGTCGATACAGGGGGCTAGGCAATCAGCCCCAGCATTTT. Translating gives CASRYRGLGNQPQHF. The chain links TRBV19 to TRBJ1-5; 9 bases agree with TRBD1. V shed 8 bases and J 2 bases; nucleotides not matched to a gene: 7. Per germline, CDR1 LNHDA and CDR2 SQIVND (reference sequence). This CDR3 is 15 amino acids long. Supplemented by reference TRBV19 and TRBJ1-5, the full variable domain reads DGGITQSPKYLFRKEGQNVTLSCEQNLNHDAMYWYRQDPGQGLRLIYYSQIVNDFQKGDIAEGYSVSREKKESFPLTVTSAQKNPTAFYLCASRYRGLGNQPQHFGDGTRLSIL.

This chain uses TRBV18 with TRBJ2-3; TRBD2 matches at 7 bases. The V segment lost 2 bases and the J segment 0 bases; nucleotides outside the gene matches: 5. This CDR3 contains 16 residues. Germline CDR1 and CDR2: KGHSH and LQKENI. CDR3 DNA sequence: TGTGCCAGCTCACCAACGAGCGGGATTAGCACAGATACGCAGTATTTT. Amino acid sequence: CASSPTSGISTDTQYF.